Each of the 15 T cell receptor beta chains below was sequenced from the same sample in a study of T cell responses to AZD1222 COVID-19 vaccine. TCRdb keeps only in-frame clones here, not all; method: immunoSEQ multiplex PCR. The sample comprises about 120,000 clones, approximately 88% of which are singletons, and 4.5% to 6% rests with the top ten. The specimen was peripheral blood, collected on day 0 of AZD1222 vaccination. The receptors were gathered from an adult in good health.

The gene calls are TRBV3-1 (or the pseudogene TRBV3-2) and TRBJ1-4; D is ambiguous. CDR1 is LGHDT and CDR2 is YNNKEL in the germline V gene (reference sequence). The CDR3 totals 14 residues. The V end lost 0 bases, the J end lost 2 bases, and 4 bases lay between the germline ends. In nucleotides, the CDR3 is TGTGCCAGCAGCCAAGATAGGACTAATGAAAAACTGTTTTTT. It yields the protein CASSQDRTNEKLFF.

The V and J genes are TRBV15 and TRBJ2-5, with 11 bases that match TRBD1. The CDR3 length is 14 residues. J was trimmed by 5 bases and V by 1 base; bases with no gene match: 0. Germline CDR1 reads LNHNV; CDR2 reads YYDKDF (reference sequence). CDR3 region: CATSRGDRGETQYF. In DNA, the CDR3 is TGTGCCACCAGCAGAGGGGACAGGGGGGAGACCCAGTACTTC.

This chain links TRBV24-1 with TRBJ2-1; 11 bases line up with TRBD2. V lost 0 bases to trimming and J lost 7 bases; unmatched junction nucleotides: 4. CDR3 length: 16 amino acids. CDR1 and CDR2 (germline): KGHDR, SFDVKD. Here the CDR3 reads CATSDLSSGGYNEQFF. As DNA, the CDR3 is TGTGCCACCAGTGATTTGTCTAGCGGGGGGTATAATGAGCAGTTCTTC.

The rearrangement links TRBV5-5 to TRBJ2-1, with 9 bases matching TRBD2. This CDR3 spans 12 amino acids. Per the germline V gene, CDR1 is SGHKS and CDR2 is YYEKEE (reference sequence). V dropped 5 bases and J dropped 6; count of bases not matched to a gene: 0. CDR3 sequence: CASRGLANEQFF. The CDR3 nucleotides are TGTGCCAGCAGGGGACTAGCCAATGAGCAGTTCTTC.

The gene calls are TRBV7-9 and TRBJ2-7; no clear D. Looked up from germline, CDR1 is SEHNR and CDR2 is FQNEAQ (reference sequence). Trimming cost V 7 bases and J 2 bases, with 18 bases left between them. The length of the CDR3 is 15 residues. The CDR3 DNA sequence: TGTGCCAGCAACACCGGACCCGATATCCCCTACGAGCAGTACTTC. It translates to CASNTGPDIPYEQYF.

This clone was picked up a small number of times. The chain uses TRBV4-1 and TRBJ1-6; D unclear. Germline lookup yields CDR1 MGHRA and CDR2 YSYEKL. This CDR3 spans 13 amino acids. V lost 0 bases and J lost 10, with 7 bases in between. The DNA of the CDR3 is TGCGCCAGCAGCCAAGATCAAATATCACCCCTCCACTTT. Translation: CASSQDQISPLHF.

CDR3: CASSPPDRGTQYF. The CDR3 DNA follows: TGTGCCAGCAGTCCGCCCGACAGAGGGACGCAGTATTTT. The gene calls are TRBV28 and TRBJ2-3, with D perhaps matching TRBD1 or TRBD2 (5 bases each). Germline values: CDR1 MDHEN, CDR2 SYDVKM. Trimming took 5 bases from V and 9 from J, leaving 15 bases between them. The CDR3 totals 13 residues.

This clone was counted between two and nine times. This chain joins TRBV2 and TRBJ2-2; D possibly uses TRBD1 or TRBD2 (5 bases each). The length of the CDR3 is 16 residues. The V gene's germline CDR1 is SNHLY and CDR2 FYNNEI. With 7 bases removed from V and 2 bases from J, the gap between germline ends came to 17 bases. CDR3 in amino acids: CASTYDGGRNTGELFF. The DNA of the CDR3 is TGTGCCAGCACCTATGATGGGGGTCGCAACACCGGGGAGCTGTTTTTT.

The chain employs TRBV4-2 and TRBJ1-2; TRBD1 agrees at 8 bases. The CDR3 contains 14 residues. J gave up 0 bases and V 4 bases, and 1 base lay outside the gene matches. Germline V gene lookup returns CDR1 LGHNA and CDR2 YNFKEQ. The CDR3 loop reads CASSPDRANYGYTF. The CDR3 DNA reads TGTGCCAGCAGCCCGGACAGGGCTAACTATGGCTACACCTTC.

This chain connects TRBV13 to TRBJ2-1; TRBD1 is a possible D gene (5 bases). Trimming removed 2 bases from V and 2 bases from J, with 10 bases in between. CDR1 PRHDT and CDR2 FYEKMQ come from the germline V gene (reference sequence). CDR3 length: 15 residues. CDR3 sequence: CASSLSGYPYNEQFF. Written as DNA, the CDR3 is TGTGCCAGCAGCTTATCAGGGTACCCCTACAATGAGCAGTTCTTC.

This chain joins TRBV19 and TRBJ2-1; the match to TRBD1 covers 7 bases. The V gene's germline CDR1 is LNHDA and CDR2 SQIVND (reference sequence). The CDR3 totals 14 residues. V shed 1 base and J 3 bases; nucleotides not matched to a gene: 0. CDR3 protein: CASSIGTGYNEQFF. The CDR3 DNA sequence: TGTGCCAGTAGTATAGGGACAGGCTACAATGAGCAGTTCTTC.

Here the CDR3 DNA reads TGTGCCAGCAGCGTAGAGGCAGCCGGAAACACTGAAGCTTTCTTT. The encoded protein is CASSVEAAGNTEAFF. The gene calls are TRBV9 and TRBJ1-1, with no clear D. Looked up from germline, CDR1 is SGDLS and CDR2 is YYNGEE. The CDR3 is 15 amino acids. Deletions cut 0 bases from V and 2 bases from J, with 11 bases between.

This clone was observed a single time. The rearrangement uses TRBV6-2 or TRBV6-3 and TRBJ2-1; D is undetermined. Germline loops: CDR1 MNHEY, CDR2 SVGEGT. V lost 5 bases, J lost 9 bases, and 11 bases lay in between. The CDR3 totals 12 residues. The CDR3: CASSPYNSEQFF. CDR3 coding DNA: TGTGCCAGCAGTCCCTATAACAGTGAGCAGTTCTTC.

The chain recombines TRBV3-1 (or the pseudogene TRBV3-2) with TRBJ1-2; D is ambiguous. The CDR3 length is 13 residues. Germline CDR1 is LGHDT and CDR2 is YNNKEL (reference sequence). V was pared by 8 bases and J by 5 bases, with 15 bases between. CDR3 protein: CASGNEGSYGYTF. DNA of the CDR3: TGTGCCAGCGGGAACGAAGGGAGTTATGGCTACACCTTC.

The J gene is TRBJ1-6, the V gene TRBV5-6, with 10 positions matching TRBD1. CDR1 SGHDT and CDR2 YYEEEE come from the germline V gene. V shed 2 bases, J shed 8 bases, and the junction held 4 bases outside the gene matches. CDR3 size: 15 residues. CDR3 residues: CASSFGQGDYSPLHF. DNA of the CDR3: TGTGCCAGCAGCTTTGGACAGGGGGATTATTCACCCCTCCACTTT.